This T cell receptor (beta chain) is drawn from a study of identical twins. Whole-study findings and limits: Models underestimated out-of-frame TCR alpha sharing in monozygotic twins. Out-of-frame alpha sequences common to twins exhibited a surplus of low generation probability.

TCRdb re-analysed the 5' RACE reads in MiXCR, keeping a single row per CDR3 protein. This table has around 960,000 distinct CDR3 sequences, roughly an eighth appearing once. This clonotype was seen many times. Antigen unknown. The CDR3 has 15 residues. Germline CDR1 reads SGHTA; CDR2 reads FQGNSA. V lost 3 bases, J lost 1 base, and 3 bases stayed unmatched. These data also formed part of another study, on yellow fever vaccine responses in identical twins.

Sequencing used PBMCs. The sequence was collected from a woman in her late teens or twenties in good health. The chain combines TRBV7-2 with TRBJ1-5, with 7 bases aligning to TRBD1. CDR3 sequence (DNA): TGTGCCAGCAGCTTCCAGGGGGGAAGCAATCAGCCCCAGCATTTT. It codes for CASSFQGGSNQPQHF.